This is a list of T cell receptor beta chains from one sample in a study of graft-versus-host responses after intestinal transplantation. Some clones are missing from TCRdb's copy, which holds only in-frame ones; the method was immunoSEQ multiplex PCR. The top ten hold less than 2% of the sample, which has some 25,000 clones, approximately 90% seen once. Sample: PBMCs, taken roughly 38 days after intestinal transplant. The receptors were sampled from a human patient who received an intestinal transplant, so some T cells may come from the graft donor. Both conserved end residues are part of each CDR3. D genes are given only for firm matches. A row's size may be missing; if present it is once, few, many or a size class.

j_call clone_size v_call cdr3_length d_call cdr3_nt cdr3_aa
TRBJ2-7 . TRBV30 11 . TGTGCCTGGGGGTCCCCCTACGAGCAGTACTTC CAWGSPYEQYF
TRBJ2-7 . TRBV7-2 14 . TGTGCCAGCAGCTCTGGGACCGGCGGCTACGAGCAGTACTTC CASSSGTGGYEQYF
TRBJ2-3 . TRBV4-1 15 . TGCGCCAGCAGCCAAGGGAGGATCCTCACAGATACGCAGTATTTT CASSQGRILTDTQYF
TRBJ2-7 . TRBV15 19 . TGTGCCACCAGCAGAGATCGGAATCTTGGGGGCCCGCTGATGGTCGAGCAGTACTTC CATSRDRNLGGPLMVEQYF
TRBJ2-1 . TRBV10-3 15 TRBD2 TGTGCCACCAGACCGGGACTAGCGACCTACAATGAGCAGTTCTTC CATRPGLATYNEQFF
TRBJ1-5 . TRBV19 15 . TGTGCCAGTAGTATAGATTTCGGCAGGGGTCAGCCCCAGCATTTT CASSIDFGRGQPQHF
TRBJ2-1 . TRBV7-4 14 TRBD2 TGTGCCAGCAGCTTAGCGGTTGTCGGGACTAACCAGGTCTTC CASSLAVVGTNQVF
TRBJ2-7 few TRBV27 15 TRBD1 TGTGCCAGCAGTCCACAGGGGGCCTTCTCCTACGAGCAGTACTTC CASSPQGAFSYEQYF
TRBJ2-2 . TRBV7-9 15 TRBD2 TGTGCCAGCAGCTCACTAGCGGGAGGCACCGGGGAGCTGTTTTTT CASSSLAGGTGELFF
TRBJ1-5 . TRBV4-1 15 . TGCGCCAGCAGCCGAATGATAGTGGGGAATCAGCCCCAGCATTTT CASSRMIVGNQPQHF
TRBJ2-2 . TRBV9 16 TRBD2 TGTGCCAGCAGCGTAGGTAGCGGGAGTTTCACCGGGGAGCTGTTTTTT CASSVGSGSFTGELFF
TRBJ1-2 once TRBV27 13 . TGTGCCAGCAGTTCACGGGGGGGCTATGGCTACACCTTC CASSSRGGYGYTF
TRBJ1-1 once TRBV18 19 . TGTGCCAGCTCACCACTATTCGACAGTCTTAAAGTCATGAACACTGAAGCTTTCTTT CASSPLFDSLKVMNTEAFF
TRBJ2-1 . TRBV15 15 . TGTGCCACCAGCAGAGATCGTCGACTGGCCAATGAGCAGTTCTTC CATSRDRRLANEQFF
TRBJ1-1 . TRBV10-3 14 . TGTGCCATCAGTGAATTGGGACCCGTCACTGAAGCTTTCTTT CAISELGPVTEAFF
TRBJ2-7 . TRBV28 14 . TGTGCCAGCAGTTTAATACTACTAGCCCACGAGCAGTACTTC CASSLILLAHEQYF
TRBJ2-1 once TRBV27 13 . TGTGCCAGCAGTTTATCGACGGGACAAAAGCAGTTCTTC CASSLSTGQKQFF
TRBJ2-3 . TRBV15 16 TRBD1 TGTGCCACCAGCAGCCACAGGGGTCTGGGCACAGATACGCAGTATTTT CATSSHRGLGTDTQYF
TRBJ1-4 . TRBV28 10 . TGTGCCAGCAGCAATGAAAAACTGTTTTTT CASSNEKLFF
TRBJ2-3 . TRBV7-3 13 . TGTGCCAGCAGCTTATATTCCACAGATACGCAGTATTTT CASSLYSTDTQYF
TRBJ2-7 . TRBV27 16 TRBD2 TGTGCCAGCAGGTCACAGCGGGAGGGCCTTCAATACGAGCAGTACTTC CASRSQREGLQYEQYF
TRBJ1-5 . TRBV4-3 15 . TGCGCCAGCAGCCAAGTTGAAGGGGCCGGACAGCCCCAGCATTTT CASSQVEGAGQPQHF
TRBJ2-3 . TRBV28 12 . TGTGCCAGCAGCTTCAGCACAGATACGCAGTATTTT CASSFSTDTQYF
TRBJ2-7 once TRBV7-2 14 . TGTGCCAGCAGTCCCAAGGGACTTACCTACGAGCAGTACTTC CASSPKGLTYEQYF
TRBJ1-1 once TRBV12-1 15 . TGTGCCAGCAGTCCCTCCGGGACAGGGTCGACTGAAGCTTTCTTT CASSPSGTGSTEAFF
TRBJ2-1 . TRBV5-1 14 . TGCGCCAGCAGCTTGGACGGACTCTGGGATGAGCAGTTCTTC CASSLDGLWDEQFF
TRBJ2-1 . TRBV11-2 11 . TGTGCCAGCAGCTTAACCAATGAGCAGTTCTTC CASSLTNEQFF
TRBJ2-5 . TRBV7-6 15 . TGTGCCAGCAGCTTAGTGCGGGGAAGGAAAGAGACCCAGTACTTC CASSLVRGRKETQYF
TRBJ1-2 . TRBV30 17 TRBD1 TGTGCCTGGAGTACCCTAGACCCCGACAGGGGAGCATATGGCTACACCTTC CAWSTLDPDRGAYGYTF
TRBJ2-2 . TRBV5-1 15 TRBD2 TGCGCCAGCAGCCTAGCGGGAGGGCCATCCGGGGAGCTGTTTTTT CASSLAGGPSGELFF
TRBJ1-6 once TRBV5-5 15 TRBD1 TGTGCCAGCAGCTCCAGGACAGGGGCTAATTCACCCCTCCACTTT CASSSRTGANSPLHF
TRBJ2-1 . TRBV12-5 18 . TGTGCTAGTGGTTTGGTACGTGGACTTCAGTTCTCCTACAATGAGCAGTTCTTC CASGLVRGLQFSYNEQFF